The clone carrying this T cell receptor beta chain was seen many times. V shed 5 bases, J shed 4 bases, and the junction held 2 bases outside the gene matches. CDR3 size: 12 residues. Germline V gene data show CDR1 as DFQATT and CDR2 as SNEGSKA (reference sequence). This entry belongs to a study of blood T cells in healthy people across ages. Then a second PCR, running roughly 6 to 11 cycles, was carried out with a sample-barcoded 5' primer and a J-beta primer mix. TCRdb re-called the 5' RACE reads with MiXCR, one entry per CDR3 protein. Of some 1.6 million distinct CDR3 sequences listed, around 36% are singletons.

The sequencing input was blood. This chain joins TRBV20-1 and TRBJ2-1, with 7 bases aligning to TRBD2. The source is a woman under 40 in good health. CDR3 nucleotides: TGCAGTGCTGTAGCGGGTTACAATGAGCAGTTCTTC. Translating gives CSAVAGYNEQFF.